Presented here are 8 T cell receptor beta chains from one specimen sequenced in a study of Ad26.COV2.S vaccination and SARS-CoV-2 variants. The assay was immunoSEQ multiplex PCR, and TCRdb's table has in-frame clones only and misses some. The sample holds roughly 300,000 clones, 86% seen once. Treatment given: some 19 received Ad26.COV2.S at low or high dose, single or two shots; several received placebo; per-sample allocation not given. It was on day 63 after the first vaccine or placebo injection that samples were taken. The sample consisted of peripheral blood, taken in a trial of Ad26.COV2.S vaccine versus placebo. These receptors were collected from a person between 18 and 60 years old who received the Ad26.COV2.S COVID-19 vaccine or a placebo.

The chain uses TRBV2 and TRBJ2-4; 8 bases align to TRBD1. Germline V lookup: CDR1 SNHLY, CDR2 FYNNEI. With V trimmed by 4 bases and J by 1 base, 0 bases remained unmatched. The CDR3 has 14 residues. DNA for the CDR3: TGTGCCAGCAGTGGACAGGGGGCCAAAAACATTCAGTACTTC. Its protein product is CASSGQGAKNIQYF.

This clone has just a few counts. The chain links TRBV19 to TRBJ2-7; D remains unclear. Germline loops: CDR1 LNHDA, CDR2 SQIVND (reference sequence). The CDR3 sequence is 12 residues long. V lost 6 bases to trimming and J lost 3 bases, with 9 bases between them. For the CDR3, the DNA is TGTGCCAGTAGGGGTGCAAGCTACGAGCAGTACTTC. Translating gives CASRGASYEQYF.

CDR3 DNA sequence: TGTGCCAGCAGTTACTCCCCTACAGGAGCCCACGAGCAGTACTTC. This gives the protein CASSYSPTGAHEQYF. The gene calls are TRBV6-6 and TRBJ2-7, with D perhaps matching TRBD1 (5 bases). The germline V gene has CDR1 MNHNY and CDR2 SVGAGI (reference sequence). V lost 0 bases and J lost 5, with 14 bases in between. The CDR3 length is 15 residues.

This clone has only one observation. The chain couples TRBV28 to TRBJ2-2, with D perhaps assigned TRBD1 or TRBD2 (6 bases each). This CDR3 is built from 16 residues. V was trimmed by 6 bases and J by 3 bases, leaving 17 bases between them. Germline V CDR1 and CDR2: MDHEN, SYDVKM. DNA for the CDR3: TGTGCCAGCAGACGAGAGGGGGACTTTTACACCGGGGAGCTGTTTTTT. It is translated as CASRREGDFYTGELFF.

V usage is TRBV19 and J usage is TRBJ2-5; D possibly corresponds to TRBD1 (6 bases). This CDR3 has 14 residues. V lost 4 bases and J lost 3, with 12 bases in between. Germline lookup yields CDR1 LNHDA and CDR2 SQIVND (reference sequence). CDR3 bases: TGTGCCAGTAGTACATGGACAGCTGAAGAGACCCAGTACTTC. Its protein product is CASSTWTAEETQYF.

This chain links TRBV28 with TRBJ1-5, with 7 bases identical to TRBD1. Per the germline V gene, CDR1 is MDHEN and CDR2 is SYDVKM. This CDR3 has 14 residues. The trim removed 6 bases at V and 6 bases at J, leaving 8 bases unmatched. The CDR3 nucleotides are TGTGCCAGCAGACTTGACAGGGTTAGTCAGCCCCAGCATTTT. Translating it yields CASRLDRVSQPQHF.

V usage is TRBV6-2 or TRBV6-3 and J usage is TRBJ2-5; D unresolved. Germline CDR1 is MNHEY and CDR2 is SVGEGT. V was cut by 2 bases and J by 4 bases, with 5 bases left in between. The CDR3 is 12 residues long. CDR3 residues: CASSYRTETQYF. The DNA of the CDR3 is TGTGCCAGCAGTTACAGGACAGAGACCCAGTACTTC.

The V gene is TRBV14, the J gene TRBJ2-1; 9 positions match TRBD2. The CDR3 runs 17 residues. Germline CDR1 is SGHDN and CDR2 is FVKESK. Trimming took 1 base from V and 0 from J; bases not matched to a gene: 4. CDR3 in amino acids: CASSQASGAGSYNEQFF. The CDR3 DNA reads TGTGCCAGCAGCCAAGCTAGCGGGGCGGGCTCCTACAATGAGCAGTTCTTC.